The entry below describes one T cell receptor beta chain. The antigen is unknown. The CDR3 runs 18 residues. Germline CDR1 and CDR2: SQVTM and ANQGSEA. The ends were cut back, 6 bases at V and 1 base at J, with 25 bases in the middle. Combining a sample-barcoded 5' primer with a J-beta primer mix, a second PCR ran for 7 to 11 cycles. Each CDR3 protein is one row after TCRdb ran MiXCR on the 5' RACE reads. The data show hundreds of thousands of distinct CDR3 sequences, about 25% seen once. This sample is drawn from a study of blood T cells in healthy people across ages. Overall study results and limits: When set beside aged donors, long-lived donors presented more naive CD4+ cells and higher diversity.

This sample was also put to use in a study of T cells of mothers and their children.

The source of this sequence is a boy aged 10-17 years in good health. This chain links TRBV29-1 with TRBJ2-1, with D hard to call. Specimen: blood. CDR3 DNA sequence: TGCAGCGTCGTGACTTGGGGTCCAACTATTGGGTCCTACAATGAGCAGTTCTTC. Its protein product is CSVVTWGPTIGSYNEQFF.